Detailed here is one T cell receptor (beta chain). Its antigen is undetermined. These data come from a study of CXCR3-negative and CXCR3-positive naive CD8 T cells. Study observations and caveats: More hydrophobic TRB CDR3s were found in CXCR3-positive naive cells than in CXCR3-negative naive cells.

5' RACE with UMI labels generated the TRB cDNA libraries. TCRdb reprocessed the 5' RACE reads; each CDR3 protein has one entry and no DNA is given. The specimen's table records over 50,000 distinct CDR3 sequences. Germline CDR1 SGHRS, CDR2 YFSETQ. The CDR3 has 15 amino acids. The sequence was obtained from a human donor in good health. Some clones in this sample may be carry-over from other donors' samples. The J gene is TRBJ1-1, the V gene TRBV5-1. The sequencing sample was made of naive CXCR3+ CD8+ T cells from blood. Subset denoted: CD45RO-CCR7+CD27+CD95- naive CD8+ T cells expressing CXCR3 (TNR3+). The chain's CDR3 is CASSSGGMWNTEAFF.